This T cell receptor beta chain comes out of a study of CD8 T cells in ankylosing spondylitis. Study-level points and caveats: Reportedly, significant enrichment of disease-linked clones occurred in matched ankylosing spondylitis synovial fluid.

About this clonotype: The antigen remains undetermined.

CDR3 length: 16 amino acids. The V and J ends lost 5 bases and 3 bases, in that order; junction bases with no gene match: 5. Looked up from germline, CDR1 is SGHTA and CDR2 is FQGNSA. With molecular barcodes, quantitative 5'-RACE was used to make the TCR beta libraries. One entry per CDR3 protein results from TCRdb running MiXCR on the 5' RACE reads. Of approximately 220,000 distinct CDR3 sequences in the sample, about a quarter are singletons; the top ten hold more than 6.5%. The sequenced sample was blood, either unsorted or a sorted T cell fraction (not recorded which). The chain recombines TRBV7-2 with TRBJ1-6; 9 nucleotides match TRBD1. The receptor was isolated from a male donor with ankylosing spondylitis or in good health (not recorded which). CDR3 DNA sequence: TGTGCCAGCAGCCCTTGGACAGGGGACTATAATTCACCCCTCCACTTT. Its translation is CASSPWTGDYNSPLHF.